One sample yielded the 15 T cell receptor beta chains listed below, sequenced in a study of beta chain features in type 1 diabetes. Expressed TCRB transcripts got sequenced, as all isolated RNA was reverse transcribed. Profiling relied on immunoSEQ multiplex PCR, and the TCRdb table lists in-frame clones only, not all of them. The table includes about 180,000 clones, around an eighth detected once. Specimen: central memory CD4+ T cells from blood. These TCRs come from a young woman in good health.

CDR3 sequence (DNA): TGCAGCGTTGAGTCTGACATCCAAGAGACCCAGTACTTC. This translates into CSVESDIQETQYF. This sequence joins TRBV29-1 and TRBJ2-5; D unresolved. The CDR3 covers 13 residues. Germline CDR1 SQVTM, CDR2 ANQGSEA. V lost 3 bases and J lost 1, with 9 bases in between. Full variable domain (remainder filled in from reference TRBV29-1 and TRBJ2-5): SAVISQKPSRDICQRGTSLTIQCQVDSQVTMMFWYRQQPGQSLTLIATANQGSEATYESGFVIDKFPISRPNLTFSTLTVSNMSPEDSSIYLCSVESDIQETQYFGPGTRLLVL.

This clone was counted only a few times. This chain links TRBV18 with TRBJ2-7; a weak D match, TRBD1 (6 bases). The CDR3 sequence is 14 residues long. The V end was cut by 4 bases, the J end by 3 bases, with 13 bases between. Germline CDR1 is KGHSH and CDR2 is LQKENI. The CDR3 nucleotides are TGTGCCAGCTCACGTGGACAGCGGAACTACGAGCAGTACTTC. The encoded protein is CASSRGQRNYEQYF.

This rearrangement joins TRBV30 to TRBJ2-1; 8 bases agree with TRBD2. The CDR3 loop spans 15 amino acids. J was trimmed by 3 bases and V by 4 bases; bases with no gene match: 8. Germline V CDR1 and CDR2: GTSNPN, SVGIG (reference sequence). CDR3 loop: CAWKRGGGLYNEQFF. The CDR3 nucleotides are TGTGCCTGGAAACGGGGGGGAGGGCTCTACAATGAGCAGTTCTTC.

Comment on this clone: Other DNA variants within this sample encode the same CDR3. V is TRBV5-4 and J is TRBJ2-1; TRBD1 might be the D (6 bases). V was trimmed by 2 bases and J by 1 base, leaving 10 bases between them. Germline V gene lookup returns CDR1 SGHNT and CDR2 YYREEE (reference sequence). The CDR3 consists of 15 residues. This CDR3 is CASSLQGRSYNEQFF. The CDR3 DNA is TGTGCCAGCAGCTTACAGGGTCGATCCTACAATGAGCAGTTCTTC.

The chain is built from TRBV7-8 and TRBJ2-3, with 7 bases lining up with TRBD2. The CDR3 loop spans 15 amino acids. Trimming took 3 bases from V and 2 from J; bases not matched to a gene: 5. The V gene's germline CDR1 is SGHVS and CDR2 FQNEAQ. CDR3 residues: CASSFHGRPTDTQYF. As DNA, the CDR3 is TGTGCCAGCAGCTTCCACGGGAGGCCCACAGATACGCAGTATTTT. The variable domain in full, with the rest retrieved from reference TRBV7-8 and TRBJ2-3, is GAGVSQSPRYKVAKRGQDVALRCDPISGHVSLFWYQQALGQGPEFLTYFQNEAQLDKSGLPSDRFFAERPEGSVSTLKIQRTQQEDSAVYLCASSFHGRPTDTQYFGPGTRLTVL.

The chain carries TRBV5-4 and TRBJ1-2; D call uncertain. Trimming removed 3 bases from V and 2 bases from J, with 14 bases in between. Germline CDR1 reads SGHNT; CDR2 reads YYREEE (reference sequence). The CDR3 extends over 15 amino acids. The CDR3 loop is CASSSIEAGNYGYTF. CDR3 nucleotide sequence: TGTGCCAGCAGCTCAATAGAAGCGGGAAACTATGGCTACACCTTC.

J is TRBJ2-3 and V is TRBV7-2, with a possible D match to TRBD2 (5 bases). The CDR3 has 14 amino acids. Germline V gene data show CDR1 as SGHTA and CDR2 as FQGNSA. Trimming took 9 bases from V and 2 from J, leaving 15 bases between them. This CDR3 reads CARSTGGPTDTQYF. The DNA for the CDR3 is TGTGCCAGGAGTACTGGAGGCCCCACAGATACGCAGTATTTT.

This clone was recorded a few times. The V and J genes are TRBV9 and TRBJ2-5, with D possibly TRBD2 on 6 matching bases. V gave up 3 bases and J gave up 2 bases, with 17 bases separating them. Looked up from germline, CDR1 is SGDLS and CDR2 is YYNGEE. CDR3 size: 16 residues. DNA of the CDR3: TGTGCCAGCAGCGGGGTGGGGGAGGCGGCGCAAGAGACCCAGTACTTC. It is translated as CASSGVGEAAQETQYF.

Note on this clone: A much larger clone sits a single nucleotide away, making a read error possible. V and J are TRBV7-2 and TRBJ2-3, with D uncertain. This CDR3 region has 13 residues. CDR1 is SGHTA, CDR2 FQGNSA, per germline. Trimming shortened V by 2 bases and J by 0 bases, and 3 bases separated the two germline ends. CDR3 coding DNA: TGTGCCAGCAGCTTACTCAGCACAGATACGCAGTATTTT. As protein: CASSLLSTDTQYF.

This clone showed up just a few times. The chain links TRBV6-5 to TRBJ2-2, with D tentatively TRBD1 (6 bases). The CDR3 has 16 residues. Germline CDR1 MNHEY, CDR2 SVGAGI. V lost 2 bases to trimming and J lost 4 bases, with 14 bases between them. The CDR3 loop is CASSYKGDVTTGELFF. The CDR3 region has the DNA TGTGCCAGCAGTTACAAGGGGGACGTAACCACCGGGGAGCTGTTTTTT.

Only a few counts were recorded for this clone. The chain carries TRBV30 and TRBJ1-3; D might be TRBD1 (5 bases). The CDR3 extends over 14 amino acids. V was trimmed by 5 bases and J by 2 bases, leaving 13 bases between them. The germline CDR1 and CDR2 sequences are GTSNPN and SVGIG (reference sequence). CDR3 bases: TGTGCCTGGGGTTTGACAGTGGCTGGAAACACCATATATTTT. Its translation: CAWGLTVAGNTIYF.

DNA of the CDR3: TGCAGCACGGGACATGGGGAGACCCAGTACTTC. It codes for CSTGHGETQYF. The chain joins TRBV29-1 to TRBJ2-5; D is possibly TRBD1 (6 bases). Trimming removed 8 bases at V and 5 bases at J, with 12 bases between. The germline CDR1 and CDR2 sequences are SQVTM and ANQGSEA. There are 11 residues in the CDR3.

This clone was seen only a few times. V is TRBV27 and J is TRBJ2-7; D is unclear. CDR1 MNHEY and CDR2 SMNVEV come from the germline V gene (reference sequence). This CDR3 is 14 amino acids long. V gave up 3 bases and J gave up 3 bases, with 12 bases separating them. CDR3 bases: TGTGCCAGCAGTTTTTCCGTCGGGTACTACGAGCAGTACTTC. Protein: CASSFSVGYYEQYF.

This clone turned up a few times. CDR3 residues: CASSRWTSADNEQFF. CDR3 DNA sequence: TGTGCCAGCAGCCGATGGACTAGCGCAGACAATGAGCAGTTCTTC. The genes are TRBV9 and TRBJ2-1, with 9 bases that match TRBD2. Germline V lookup: CDR1 SGDLS, CDR2 YYNGEE. CDR3 size: 15 residues. The J segment lost 5 bases and the V segment lost 4 bases, leaving 7 bases of the junction unmatched.

V usage is TRBV7-3 and J usage is TRBJ2-1; 10 bases line up with TRBD2. Germline lookup yields CDR1 SGHTA and CDR2 FQGTGA. The CDR3 spans 15 residues. V lost 5 bases to trimming and J lost 5 bases; unmatched junction nucleotides: 6. The CDR3 loop reads CASSRRLAGDNEQFF. CDR3 in DNA: TGTGCCAGCAGCCGAAGACTAGCGGGCGACAATGAGCAGTTCTTC.